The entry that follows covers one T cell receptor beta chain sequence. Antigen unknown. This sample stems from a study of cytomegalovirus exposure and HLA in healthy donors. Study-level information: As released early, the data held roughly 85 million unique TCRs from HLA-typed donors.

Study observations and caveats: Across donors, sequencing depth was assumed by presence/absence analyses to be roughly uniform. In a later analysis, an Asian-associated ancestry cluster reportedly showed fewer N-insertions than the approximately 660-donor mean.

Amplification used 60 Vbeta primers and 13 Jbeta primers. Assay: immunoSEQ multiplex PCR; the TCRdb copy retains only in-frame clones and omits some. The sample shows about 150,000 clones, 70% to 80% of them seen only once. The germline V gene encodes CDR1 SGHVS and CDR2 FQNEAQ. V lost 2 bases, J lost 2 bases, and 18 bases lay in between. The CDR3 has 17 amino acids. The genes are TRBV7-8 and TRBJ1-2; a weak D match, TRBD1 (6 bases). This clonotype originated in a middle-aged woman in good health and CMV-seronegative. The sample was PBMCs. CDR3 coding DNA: TGTGCCAGCAGCTTAAGGCCCCCCTTTACAGGGAACTATGGCTACACCTTC. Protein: CASSLRPPFTGNYGYTF.